A single sample gave rise to the 8 T cell receptor beta chains below, sequenced in a study of OX40 agonist ivuxolimab in advanced cancers. The assay was immunoSEQ multiplex PCR, and TCRdb's table has in-frame clones only and misses some. The sample lists around 77,000 clones, more than 80% seen once, with around 4.8% in the top ten. The sample here was CD4+ or CD8+ T cells sorted from blood, taken in a trial of the OX40 agonist ivuxolimab. All receptors come from an adult with an advanced solid tumor such as melanoma, head and neck, liver or kidney cancer.

This chain connects TRBV4-3 to TRBJ1-1, with D possibly being TRBD1 (6 bases). The CDR3 extends over 15 amino acids. Deletions cut 1 base from V and 4 bases from J, with 13 bases between. Germline lookup yields CDR1 LGHNA and CDR2 YSLEER. The CDR3 DNA sequence: TGCGCCAGCAGCCAAGTAGGAACAGGGCGCACTGAAGCTTTCTTT. It specifies CASSQVGTGRTEAFF.

The V and J genes are TRBV30 and TRBJ2-1, with D uncertain. The CDR3 length is 14 residues. Germline CDR1 GTSNPN, CDR2 SVGIG (reference sequence). Trimming took off 4 bases at V and 5 bases at J, with 15 bases between the two ends. CDR3 bases: TGTGCCTGGACCCCAGGTCTAGAAGACAATGAGCAGTTCTTC. It codes for CAWTPGLEDNEQFF.

This chain links TRBV4-3 with TRBJ2-7; weak D call: TRBD2 (5 bases). With 8 bases removed from V and 1 base from J, the gap between germline ends came to 15 bases. This CDR3 region has 14 residues. Germline V gives CDR1 LGHNA, CDR2 YSLEER. The CDR3 is CASGLHLESYEQYF. The CDR3 coding sequence is TGCGCCAGCGGACTTCACCTAGAATCCTACGAGCAGTACTTC.

The chain employs TRBV4-2 and TRBJ2-2; no clear D gene. The CDR3 length is 15 residues. Germline lookup yields CDR1 LGHNA and CDR2 YNFKEQ. With 1 base removed from V and 3 bases from J, the gap between germline ends came to 9 bases. CDR3 DNA: TGTGCCAGCAGCCAAGTGTTACATGACACCGGGGAGCTGTTTTTT. Translation gives CASSQVLHDTGELFF.

The chain uses TRBV7-9 and TRBJ1-4; 7 bases match TRBD1. The trim removed 4 bases at V and 6 bases at J, leaving 8 bases unmatched. The CDR3 extends over 15 amino acids. CDR1 is SEHNR and CDR2 is FQNEAQ in the germline V gene (reference sequence). The CDR3, as DNA: TGTGCCAGCAGCTATCGACAGGGCGGTTATGAAAAACTGTTTTTT. It codes for CASSYRQGGYEKLFF.

The V call is TRBV29-1, the J call TRBJ2-3; TRBD1 matches 7 bases. Germline V CDR1 and CDR2: SQVTM, ANQGSEA. The CDR3 spans 16 residues. V was clipped by 0 bases and J by 4 bases; unmatched bases: 10. CDR3 loop: CSVEDGFDQGADTQYF. The CDR3 DNA sequence: TGCAGCGTTGAAGACGGGTTCGACCAGGGGGCAGATACGCAGTATTTT.

The chain employs TRBV7-9 and TRBJ2-7; no clear D gene. Deletions cut 3 bases from V and 7 bases from J, with 10 bases between. The CDR3 runs to 12 residues. CDR1 is SEHNR, CDR2 FQNEAQ, per germline (reference sequence). This CDR3 is CASSFVGIEQYF. DNA for the CDR3: TGTGCCAGCAGCTTCGTAGGGATTGAGCAGTACTTC.

The gene calls are TRBV5-4 and TRBJ1-2; D call uncertain. V lost 4 bases and J lost 0, with 10 bases in between. Looked up from germline, CDR1 is SGHNT and CDR2 is YYREEE (reference sequence). CDR3 length: 14 amino acids. The CDR3 nucleotides read TGTGCCAGCAGCCCAGGACGTGCTAACTATGGCTACACCTTC. Amino acid sequence: CASSPGRANYGYTF.